The following is a TCR beta chain sequence with its context. Measured with immunoSEQ multiplex PCR; TCRdb has only the in-frame clones, and not every one. The data show tens of thousands of clones, approximately 90% seen once. This specimen belongs to a study of blood T cell repertoires in COVID-19. Per the germline V gene, CDR1 is LNHDA and CDR2 is SQIVND (reference sequence). V was pared by 9 bases and J by 1 base, with 4 bases of the junction left unmatched. This CDR3 spans 13 amino acids. Source material: peripheral blood. The chain employs TRBV19 and TRBJ1-1, with 8 positions matching TRBD1. This clonotype was sampled from a male donor with acute or convalescent COVID-19. CDR3 sequence: CASGDRPNTEAFF. DNA for the CDR3: TGTGCCAGCGGGGACAGGCCGAACACTGAAGCTTTCTTT.